This T cell receptor (beta chain) originates from a study of T cell clusters in autoimmune cytopenias. Each sample's input was 250 ng genomic DNA, roughly 38,000 genome equivalents. The CDR3 contains 15 residues. The germline gives CDR1 MNHNY, CDR2 SVGAGI (reference sequence). One tube held mixed TRB-A and TRB-B primer pools for touch-down PCR. TCRdb re-called the multiplex PCR reads; one entry per CDR3 protein, DNA not given. The sample data list approximately 7,500 distinct CDR3 sequences. This sample also appeared in a second study, on T cell repertoires in aging, cancer and after chemotherapy.

V is TRBV6-6 and J is TRBJ2-5; TCRdb lists TRBD1, though no DNA is available to test this call. This clonotype originated in a human donor with an autoimmune cytopenia or autoimmune hepatitis (not recorded which). The sequenced sample was peripheral blood. CDR3 sequence reads: CASSPGVGYQETQYF.